This record covers a single T cell receptor (beta chain). These data belong to a study of T cell changes during pregnancy in multiple sclerosis. The CDR3 sequence is 17 residues long. Trimming took 2 bases from V and 8 from J; bases not matched to a gene: 13. CDR1 and CDR2 (germline): SGHKS, YYEKEE (reference sequence). The method was immunoSEQ multiplex PCR; TCRdb's version includes in-frame clones alone and lacks a portion of them. The data hold tens of thousands of clones, with over 90% observed a single time. The chain has TRBV5-5 and TRBJ1-2; 12 bases fit TRBD1. The source material was CD4+ T cells from peripheral blood mononuclear cells, sampled after pregnancy. The origin of this receptor is a female donor in good health, enrolled as a control in a pregnancy study. CDR3 in DNA: TGTGCCAGCAGCTTTCCGGGACAGGGGGCAATAGCCCAAGGCTACACCTTC. It encodes CASSFPGQGAIAQGYTF. The full variable domain, completed using reference TRBV5-5 and TRBJ1-2, is DAGVTQSPTHLIKTRGQQVTLRCSPISGHKSVSWYQQVLGQGPQFIFQYYEKEERGRGNFPDRFSARQFPNYSSELNVNALLLGDSALYLCASSFPGQGAIAQGYTFGSGTRLTVV.